This is a list of T cell receptor beta chains from one sample in a study of CD8+CD57+ T cells in acquired aplastic anemia. One entry per CDR3 protein, called by TCRdb with MiXCR from the reads. This table has some 410,000 distinct CDR3 sequences, just under 70% appearing once. Sequencing was performed on sorted CD4+, CD8+, or CD8+CD57+ T cells (not recorded which) from PBMCs. The receptors originated from a human donor in good health, serving as a control. CDR3s include the opening cysteine and the closing phenylalanine or tryptophan. The order of the fields is J gene, clone size, D gene, V gene, CDR3 protein, CDR3 DNA. A D gene is named only where the DNA matches it firmly. Size tells how often a clone was seen (once, few, many) or the class of an expanded clone, and some rows leave it out.

J gene: TRBJ2-3
clone size: .
D gene: TRBD1
V gene: TRBV11-2
CDR3 protein: CASSLGTGTFDTQYF
CDR3 DNA: TGTGCCAGCAGCCTCGGGACAGGGACTTTCGATACGCAGTATTTT

J gene: TRBJ2-3
clone size: many
D gene: TRBD2
V gene: TRBV15
CDR3 protein: CATSRDSGGDTDTQYF
CDR3 DNA: TGTGCCACCAGCAGAGATTCGGGAGGGGACACAGATACGCAGTATTTT

J gene: TRBJ1-2
clone size: .
D gene: TRBD1
V gene: TRBV6-1
CDR3 protein: CASRSDRASNYGYTF
CDR3 DNA: TGTGCCAGCAGGTCTGACAGGGCCTCTAACTATGGCTACACCTTC

J gene: TRBJ2-3
clone size: .
D gene: .
V gene: TRBV7-7
CDR3 protein: CASSLATRRDKQYF
CDR3 DNA: TGTGCTAGCAGCTTAGCGACACGGAGAGATAAGCAGTATTTT

J gene: TRBJ2-7
clone size: .
D gene: TRBD2
V gene: TRBV7-2
CDR3 protein: CASSLVTSGHEQYF
CDR3 DNA: TGTGCCAGCAGCTTAGTAACTAGCGGACACGAGCAGTACTTC

J gene: TRBJ1-6
clone size: .
D gene: .
V gene: TRBV7-8
CDR3 protein: CASSLRRGASPLHF
CDR3 DNA: TGTGCCAGCAGCCTACGTCGTGGGGCTTCACCCCTCCACTTT

J gene: TRBJ1-4
clone size: .
D gene: .
V gene: TRBV25-1
CDR3 protein: CASSYVTVNEKLFF
CDR3 DNA: TGTGCCAGCAGCTATGTGACGGTGAATGAAAAACTGTTTTTT

J gene: TRBJ1-1
clone size: .
D gene: .
V gene: TRBV7-6
CDR3 protein: CASSLWGAEAFF
CDR3 DNA: TGTGCCAGCAGCCTATGGGGGGCTGAAGCTTTCTTT

J gene: TRBJ1-1
clone size: .
D gene: .
V gene: TRBV11-2
CDR3 protein: CASSLERNRTEAFF
CDR3 DNA: TGTGCCAGCAGCTTAGAGCGGAACAGGACTGAAGCTTTCTTT

J gene: TRBJ1-2
clone size: .
D gene: TRBD1
V gene: TRBV3-1
CDR3 protein: CASSARDRFYGYTF
CDR3 DNA: TGTGCCAGCAGCGCCCGGGACAGGTTCTATGGCTACACCTTC

J gene: TRBJ2-7
clone size: .
D gene: TRBD2
V gene: TRBV9
CDR3 protein: CASILGNSGNYEQYF
CDR3 DNA: TGTGCCAGCATCCTAGGGAACAGCGGGAACTACGAGCAGTACTTC

J gene: TRBJ2-7
clone size: .
D gene: .
V gene: TRBV10-3
CDR3 protein: CAISESVQSSEEQYF
CDR3 DNA: TGTGCCATCAGTGAGTCGGTACAGAGCTCCGAAGAGCAGTACTTC

J gene: TRBJ2-6
clone size: .
D gene: .
V gene: TRBV9
CDR3 protein: CASSAIDLTGANVLTF
CDR3 DNA: TGTGCCAGCAGCGCGATTGATTTGACTGGGGCCAACGTCCTGACTTTC

J gene: TRBJ2-1
clone size: .
D gene: .
V gene: TRBV2
CDR3 protein: CASSEAYSGKQFF
CDR3 DNA: TGTGCCAGCAGTGAAGCGTACAGCGGAAAGCAGTTCTTC

J gene: TRBJ1-3
clone size: .
D gene: .
V gene: TRBV7-9
CDR3 protein: CATSRDRGLYNAIYF
CDR3 DNA: TGTGCCACCAGCAGAGATCGGGGCCTATATAATGCCATATATTTT

J gene: TRBJ1-5
clone size: .
D gene: .
V gene: TRBV18
CDR3 protein: CASSPRDNQPQHF
CDR3 DNA: TGTGCCAGCTCACCACGGGACAATCAGCCCCAGCATTTT

J gene: TRBJ1-2
clone size: .
D gene: .
V gene: TRBV19
CDR3 protein: CASSIDGATLDYGYTF
CDR3 DNA: TGTGCCAGTAGTATAGATGGGGCAACACTCGACTATGGCTACACCTTC

J gene: TRBJ1-2
clone size: .
D gene: .
V gene: TRBV5-1
CDR3 protein: CASSLGLNSPYTF
CDR3 DNA: TGCGCCAGCAGCTTAGGCTTGAATTCACCCTACACCTTC

J gene: TRBJ2-5
clone size: many
D gene: .
V gene: TRBV7-3
CDR3 protein: CASSLTGLEETQYF
CDR3 DNA: TGTGCCAGCAGCTTAACGGGGCTAGAAGAGACCCAGTACTTC

J gene: TRBJ2-1
clone size: .
D gene: TRBD2
V gene: TRBV20-1
CDR3 protein: CSAIASGTSYNEQFF
CDR3 DNA: TGCAGTGCTATTGCTAGCGGGACTTCCTACAATGAGCAGTTCTTC

J gene: TRBJ2-5
clone size: many
D gene: TRBD1
V gene: TRBV13
CDR3 protein: CASSPRQGARETQYF
CDR3 DNA: TGTGCCAGCAGCCCAAGACAGGGGGCGCGGGAGACCCAGTACTTC

J gene: TRBJ2-7
clone size: .
D gene: TRBD2
V gene: TRBV7-2
CDR3 protein: CASSGRLAGDETQQYF
CDR3 DNA: TGTGCCAGCAGCGGGCGACTAGCGGGGGACGAGACCCAGCAGTACTTC

J gene: TRBJ2-3
clone size: many
D gene: TRBD2
V gene: TRBV10-2
CDR3 protein: CASRLAGNTDTQYF
CDR3 DNA: TGCGCCAGCAGGTTAGCGGGGAACACAGATACGCAGTATTTT

J gene: TRBJ2-3
clone size: once
D gene: .
V gene: TRBV2
CDR3 protein: CASSQGGAYTQYF
CDR3 DNA: TGTGCCAGCAGTCAGGGGGGCGCCTATACGCAGTATTTT

J gene: TRBJ2-1
clone size: .
D gene: TRBD1
V gene: TRBV7-2
CDR3 protein: CASSPWTGGIENEQFF
CDR3 DNA: TGTGCCAGCAGCCCATGGACAGGGGGTATAGAAAATGAGCAGTTCTTC

J gene: TRBJ1-4
clone size: many
D gene: .
V gene: TRBV11-2
CDR3 protein: CASSLGDSNEKLFF
CDR3 DNA: TGTGCCAGCAGCCTCGGTGATTCTAATGAAAAACTGTTTTTT

J gene: TRBJ2-1
clone size: few
D gene: .
V gene: TRBV29-1
CDR3 protein: CSVARHVYSYNEQFF
CDR3 DNA: TGCAGCGTTGCCCGCCATGTTTACTCCTACAATGAGCAGTTCTTC

J gene: TRBJ2-5
clone size: .
D gene: .
V gene: TRBV5-1
CDR3 protein: CASSFGLGGFRETQYF
CDR3 DNA: TGCGCCAGCAGCTTCGGGCTAGGGGGGTTTCGGGAGACCCAGTACTTC

J gene: TRBJ2-7
clone size: .
D gene: .
V gene: TRBV20-1
CDR3 protein: CSARPTGKTYEQYF
CDR3 DNA: TGCAGTGCTAGACCTACAGGAAAGACCTACGAGCAGTACTTC

J gene: TRBJ1-1
clone size: few
D gene: .
V gene: TRBV30
CDR3 protein: CAWSGNTRGDTEAFF
CDR3 DNA: TGTGCCTGGAGTGGAAATACAAGAGGTGACACTGAAGCTTTCTTT

J gene: TRBJ2-3
clone size: .
D gene: .
V gene: TRBV29-1
CDR3 protein: CSVEAGTLIGDTQYF
CDR3 DNA: TGCAGCGTTGAAGCCGGGACGCTAATAGGAGATACGCAGTATTTT

J gene: TRBJ2-5
clone size: .
D gene: .
V gene: TRBV10-2
CDR3 protein: CASSDLGREQETQYF
CDR3 DNA: TGCGCCAGCAGTGATCTTGGCAGGGAACAAGAGACCCAGTACTTC

J gene: TRBJ2-3
clone size: many
D gene: .
V gene: TRBV20-1
CDR3 protein: CSASGTHSDTQYF
CDR3 DNA: TGCAGTGCTAGCGGGACACACTCCGATACGCAGTATTTT

J gene: TRBJ1-1
clone size: .
D gene: .
V gene: TRBV20-1
CDR3 protein: CSAAPGRRTPNTEAFF
CDR3 DNA: TGCAGTGCTGCCCCCGGGCGGCGGACCCCGAACACTGAAGCTTTCTTT

J gene: TRBJ2-1
clone size: many
D gene: TRBD1
V gene: TRBV6-6
CDR3 protein: CASSSQGADEQFF
CDR3 DNA: TGTGCCAGCAGTTCACAGGGGGCTGATGAGCAGTTCTTC

J gene: TRBJ1-1
clone size: .
D gene: .
V gene: TRBV5-1
CDR3 protein: CASSMGDVDTEAFF
CDR3 DNA: TGCGCCAGCAGCATGGGAGACGTCGACACTGAAGCTTTCTTT

J gene: TRBJ1-2
clone size: once
D gene: TRBD1
V gene: TRBV2
CDR3 protein: CASGIMTGVNGYTF
CDR3 DNA: TGTGCCAGCGGAATCATGACAGGGGTGAATGGCTACACCTTC

J gene: TRBJ2-7
clone size: .
D gene: .
V gene: TRBV3-1
CDR3 protein: CASSQKPGPGAYEQYF
CDR3 DNA: TGTGCCAGCAGCCAAAAACCGGGACCTGGCGCCTACGAGCAGTACTTC

J gene: TRBJ1-6
clone size: .
D gene: .
V gene: TRBV7-2
CDR3 protein: CASSLQDSDSPLHF
CDR3 DNA: TGTGCCAGCAGTTTGCAGGACTCGGATTCTCCCCTCCACTTT

J gene: TRBJ2-7
clone size: .
D gene: TRBD1
V gene: TRBV20-1
CDR3 protein: CSAREQGNNQYF
CDR3 DNA: TGCAGTGCTAGAGAACAGGGGAATAATCAGTACTTC

J gene: TRBJ1-5
clone size: few
D gene: .
V gene: TRBV2
CDR3 protein: CASSEQGYDQPQHF
CDR3 DNA: TGTGCCAGCAGTGAACAGGGGTATGATCAGCCCCAGCATTTT